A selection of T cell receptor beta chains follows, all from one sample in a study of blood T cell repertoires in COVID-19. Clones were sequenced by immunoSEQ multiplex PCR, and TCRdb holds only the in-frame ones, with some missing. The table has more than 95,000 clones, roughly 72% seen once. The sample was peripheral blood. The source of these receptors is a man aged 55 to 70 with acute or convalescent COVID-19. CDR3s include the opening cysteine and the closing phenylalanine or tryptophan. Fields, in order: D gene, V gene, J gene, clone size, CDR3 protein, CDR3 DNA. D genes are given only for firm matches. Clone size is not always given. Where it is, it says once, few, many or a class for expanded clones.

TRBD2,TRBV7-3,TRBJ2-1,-,CASSQLAGSYNEQFF,TGTGCCAGCAGCCAACTAGCGGGCTCCTACAATGAGCAGTTCTTC
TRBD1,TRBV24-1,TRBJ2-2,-,CATSDPGTGAAGELFF,TGTGCCACCAGTGACCCCGGGACAGGGGCGGCCGGGGAGCTGTTTTTT
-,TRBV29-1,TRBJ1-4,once,CSVVGAGSWEKLFF,TGCAGCGTTGTCGGCGCAGGGTCGTGGGAAAAACTGTTTTTT
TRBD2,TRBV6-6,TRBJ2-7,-,CASNERETYEQYF,TGTGCCAGCAACGAGCGGGAAACCTACGAGCAGTACTTC
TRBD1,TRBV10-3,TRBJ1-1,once,CAISESKDRVTLAEAFF,TGTGCCATCAGTGAGTCGAAGGACAGGGTGACTTTGGCTGAAGCTTTCTTT
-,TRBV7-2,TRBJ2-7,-,CASSLSTYEQYF,TGTGCCAGCAGCTTATCCACCTACGAGCAGTACTTC
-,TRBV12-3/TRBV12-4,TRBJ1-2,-,CASSLYPGVSYTF,TGTGCCAGCAGTTTATACCCAGGGGTGAGCTACACCTTC
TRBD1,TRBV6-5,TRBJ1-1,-,CASTYVGQGTEAFF,TGTGCCAGCACCTACGTGGGACAGGGGACTGAAGCTTTCTTT
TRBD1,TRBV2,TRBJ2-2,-,CASRFQGADGELFF,TGTGCCAGCAGATTCCAGGGGGCGGACGGGGAGCTGTTTTTT
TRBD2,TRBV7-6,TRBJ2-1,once,CASSLSGGAMGEQFF,TGTGCCAGCAGCCTTAGCGGGGGGGCCATGGGAGAGCAGTTCTTC
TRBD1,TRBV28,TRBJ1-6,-,CASKGQRNSPLHF,TGTGCCAGTAAGGGACAGAGGAATTCACCCCTCCACTTT
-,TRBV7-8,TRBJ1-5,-,CASSLLGPQHF,TGTGCCAGCAGCCTACTCGGGCCCCAGCATTTT
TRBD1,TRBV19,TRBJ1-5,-,CASSLGQGYQPQHF,TGTGCCAGTAGTCTCGGACAGGGCTATCAGCCCCAGCATTTT
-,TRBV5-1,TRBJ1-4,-,CASSLQGNEKLFF,TGCGCCAGCAGCTTGCAGGGGAATGAAAAACTGTTTTTT
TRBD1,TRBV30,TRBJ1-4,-,CAWSQGANEKLFF,TGTGCCTGGTCACAGGGGGCAAATGAAAAACTGTTTTTT
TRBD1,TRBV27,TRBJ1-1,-,CASSPQTGGGRAFF,TGTGCCAGCAGTCCCCAAACAGGGGGTGGCCGAGCTTTCTTT
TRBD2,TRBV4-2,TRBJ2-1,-,CASSQGVAGGVPSYNEQFF,TGTGCCAGCAGCCAAGGGGTTGCGGGAGGCGTGCCCTCCTACAATGAGCAGTTCTTC
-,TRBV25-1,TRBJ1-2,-,CASGPTAGYGYTF,TGTGCCAGCGGGCCCACGGCTGGTTATGGCTACACCTTC
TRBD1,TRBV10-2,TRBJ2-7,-,CASSVQGAYEQYF,TGCGCCAGCAGTGTTCAGGGGGCCTACGAGCAGTACTTC
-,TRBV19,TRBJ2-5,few,CASSKYQGSETQYF,TGTGCCAGTAGTAAATATCAGGGATCAGAGACCCAGTACTTC
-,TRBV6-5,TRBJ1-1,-,CASSYSRGTEAFF,TGTGCCAGCAGTTACTCAAGGGGCACTGAAGCTTTCTTT